A selection of T cell receptor beta chains follows, all from one sample in a study of T cell repertoires in cytomegalovirus infection. Their antigens are not known. TCRdb analysed the reads with MiXCR anew, one entry per CDR3 protein. Of roughly 90,000 distinct CDR3 sequences in the sample, around 28% were seen once. The sample in question was CD8+ T cells from cultured PBMCs, obtained from culture after CMV antigen stimulation. All receptors come from a human donor in good health (CMV status not recorded). Some clones in this sample may be carry-over from other donors' samples. The CDR3 runs from the conserved cysteine through the conserved F or W. Each record gives: clone size, V gene, J gene, D gene, CDR3 protein, CDR3 DNA. A D gene is named only where the DNA matches it firmly. Where a row states a size, it is once, few, many or the class of an expanded clone; other rows omit it.

abundance: few
v_gene: TRBV2
j_gene: TRBJ1-5
d_gene: -
CDR3aa: CASSETSVMKSNQPQHF
CDR3nt: TGTGCCAGCAGTGAAACCTCGGTAATGAAAAGCAATCAGCCCCAGCATTTT

abundance: once
v_gene: TRBV7-8
j_gene: TRBJ2-1
d_gene: TRBD1
CDR3aa: CASSQPGQGAFEQFF
CDR3nt: TGTGCCAGCAGCCAACCGGGACAGGGGGCCTTTGAGCAGTTCTTC

abundance: -
v_gene: TRBV5-4
j_gene: TRBJ2-5
d_gene: TRBD2
CDR3aa: CASSLWSGGVVETQYF
CDR3nt: TGTGCCAGCAGCTTGTGGAGCGGGGGGGTGGTAGAGACCCAGTACTTC

abundance: -
v_gene: TRBV11-1
j_gene: TRBJ2-2
d_gene: -
CDR3aa: CASSSPPVTGELFF
CDR3nt: TGTGCCAGCAGCTCGCCTCCAGTCACCGGGGAGCTGTTTTTT

abundance: -
v_gene: TRBV20-1
j_gene: TRBJ1-4
d_gene: -
CDR3aa: CSARDEATNEKLFF
CDR3nt: TGCAGTGCTAGAGACGAAGCAACTAATGAAAAACTGTTTTTT

abundance: -
v_gene: TRBV5-6
j_gene: TRBJ2-5
d_gene: -
CDR3aa: CASSLGGGAEETQYF
CDR3nt: TGTGCCAGCAGCTTGGGAGGGGGGGCTGAAGAGACCCAGTACTTC

abundance: -
v_gene: TRBV7-6
j_gene: TRBJ2-3
d_gene: -
CDR3aa: CASSSRPGGVLGDTQYF
CDR3nt: TGTGCCAGCAGCTCAAGACCGGGGGGCGTTTTAGGAGATACGCAGTATTTT

abundance: few
v_gene: TRBV19
j_gene: TRBJ1-1
d_gene: -
CDR3aa: CASSIGGVTEAFF
CDR3nt: TGTGCCAGTAGTATAGGGGGGGTAACTGAAGCTTTCTTT

abundance: -
v_gene: TRBV7-4
j_gene: TRBJ1-1
d_gene: TRBD1
CDR3aa: CASSFPTGSDTEAFF
CDR3nt: TGTGCCAGCAGCTTCCCGACAGGGTCAGACACTGAAGCTTTCTTT

abundance: -
v_gene: TRBV20-1
j_gene: TRBJ2-1
d_gene: -
CDR3aa: CSACPRGNNEQFF
CDR3nt: TGCAGTGCCTGCCCCCGGGGGAACAATGAGCAGTTCTTC

abundance: -
v_gene: TRBV18
j_gene: TRBJ1-1
d_gene: -
CDR3aa: CASSPTSGGTEAFF
CDR3nt: TGTGCCAGCTCACCAACTTCTGGGGGCACTGAAGCTTTCTTT

abundance: many
v_gene: TRBV7-2
j_gene: TRBJ1-2
d_gene: TRBD1
CDR3aa: CASSLDPGGVGGYTF
CDR3nt: TGTGCCAGCAGCTTAGACCCAGGGGGAGTAGGTGGCTACACCTTC

abundance: -
v_gene: TRBV19
j_gene: TRBJ1-2
d_gene: -
CDR3aa: CAIPAGGGYTF
CDR3nt: TGTGCCATTCCGGCCGGAGGTGGCTACACCTTC

abundance: few
v_gene: TRBV7-8
j_gene: TRBJ2-3
d_gene: TRBD1
CDR3aa: CASSLATGQGTDTQYF
CDR3nt: TGTGCCAGCAGCTTAGCAACGGGACAGGGCACAGATACGCAGTATTTT

abundance: once
v_gene: TRBV2
j_gene: TRBJ2-2
d_gene: TRBD1
CDR3aa: CASRDPGQGSAGELFF
CDR3nt: TGTGCCAGCAGAGACCCGGGACAGGGGTCGGCCGGGGAGCTGTTTTTT

abundance: few
v_gene: TRBV30
j_gene: TRBJ2-1
d_gene: -
CDR3aa: CAWTERGAVSYNEQFF
CDR3nt: TGTGCCTGGACCGAGAGAGGGGCAGTTTCCTACAATGAGCAGTTCTTC

abundance: many
v_gene: TRBV3-1
j_gene: TRBJ2-5
d_gene: TRBD2
CDR3aa: CASSQDPSGGWETQYF
CDR3nt: TGTGCCAGCAGCCAAGATCCTAGCGGGGGCTGGGAGACCCAGTACTTC

abundance: -
v_gene: TRBV7-9
j_gene: TRBJ2-7
d_gene: TRBD2
CDR3aa: CASSLATAGGLNEQYF
CDR3nt: TGTGCCAGCAGCTTAGCAACAGCGGGGGGTTTAAACGAGCAGTACTTC

abundance: -
v_gene: TRBV7-2
j_gene: TRBJ2-5
d_gene: -
CDR3aa: CASSPQQGIWGETQYF
CDR3nt: TGTGCCAGCAGCCCTCAACAGGGAATCTGGGGGGAGACCCAGTACTTC

abundance: -
v_gene: TRBV7-4
j_gene: TRBJ1-5
d_gene: TRBD1
CDR3aa: CASSFTGTDSNQPQHF
CDR3nt: TGTGCCAGCAGCTTCACCGGGACAGATAGCAATCAGCCCCAGCATTTT

abundance: few
v_gene: TRBV4-1
j_gene: TRBJ1-2
d_gene: -
CDR3aa: CASSQPFGGSLDYGYTF
CDR3nt: TGCGCCAGCAGCCAGCCCTTTGGGGGGTCTTTGGACTATGGCTACACCTTC

abundance: few
v_gene: TRBV7-9
j_gene: TRBJ2-3
d_gene: TRBD2
CDR3aa: CASGIAGSSTDTQYF
CDR3nt: TGTGCCAGCGGAATAGCGGGGTCTAGCACAGATACGCAGTATTTT

abundance: -
v_gene: TRBV6-1
j_gene: TRBJ2-3
d_gene: -
CDR3aa: CAGSPYVGGTDTQYF
CDR3nt: TGTGCCGGCAGCCCATACGTAGGGGGGACAGATACGCAGTATTTT

abundance: once
v_gene: TRBV4-1
j_gene: TRBJ1-6
d_gene: -
CDR3aa: CASSQDAEVHNSPLHF
CDR3nt: TGCGCCAGCAGCCAAGATGCGGAGGTACACAATTCACCCCTCCACTTT

abundance: few
v_gene: TRBV27
j_gene: TRBJ1-6
d_gene: -
CDR3aa: CASSLSGTPNSPLHF
CDR3nt: TGTGCCAGCAGTTTATCCGGGACACCGAATTCACCCCTCCACTTT

abundance: -
v_gene: TRBV28
j_gene: TRBJ1-5
d_gene: -
CDR3aa: CASSLGWGDGNQPQHF
CDR3nt: TGTGCCAGCAGTTTAGGTTGGGGGGATGGCAATCAGCCCCAGCATTTT

abundance: -
v_gene: TRBV19
j_gene: TRBJ2-2
d_gene: -
CDR3aa: CASSIWGYTGELFF
CDR3nt: TGTGCCAGTAGTATTTGGGGATACACCGGGGAGCTGTTTTTT

abundance: -
v_gene: TRBV7-9
j_gene: TRBJ1-2
d_gene: TRBD1
CDR3aa: CASSARQGTVGGYTF
CDR3nt: TGTGCCAGCAGCGCGAGACAGGGTACCGTCGGGGGCTACACCTTC

abundance: -
v_gene: TRBV12-3/TRBV12-4
j_gene: TRBJ1-2
d_gene: -
CDR3aa: CASSASPIGPYGYTF
CDR3nt: TGTGCCAGCAGTGCCTCTCCGATAGGGCCCTATGGCTACACCTTC

abundance: once
v_gene: TRBV20-1
j_gene: TRBJ1-1
d_gene: -
CDR3aa: CSARPSPREAFF
CDR3nt: TGCAGTGCTAGACCCTCCCCCAGGGAAGCTTTCTTT

abundance: many
v_gene: TRBV6-1
j_gene: TRBJ1-1
d_gene: -
CDR3aa: CASTDPRANMNTEAFF
CDR3nt: TGTGCCAGCACGGACCCAAGGGCAAACATGAACACTGAAGCTTTCTTT

abundance: -
v_gene: TRBV27
j_gene: TRBJ1-2
d_gene: -
CDR3aa: CASRERDPVDGYTF
CDR3nt: TGTGCCAGCAGGGAACGGGACCCGGTCGATGGCTACACCTTC

abundance: -
v_gene: TRBV2
j_gene: TRBJ1-5
d_gene: -
CDR3aa: CASSEAGVSNQPQHF
CDR3nt: TGTGCCAGCAGTGAAGCAGGCGTTAGCAATCAGCCCCAGCATTTT

abundance: many
v_gene: TRBV6-4
j_gene: TRBJ2-3
d_gene: TRBD2
CDR3aa: CASSGTSGGQDTQYF
CDR3nt: TGTGCCAGCAGTGGGACTAGCGGGGGGCAAGATACGCAGTATTTT

abundance: -
v_gene: TRBV19
j_gene: TRBJ1-1
d_gene: -
CDR3aa: CASSIPGQAFF
CDR3nt: TGTGCCAGTAGCATACCGGGCCAAGCTTTCTTT

abundance: many
v_gene: TRBV4-2
j_gene: TRBJ1-5
d_gene: TRBD1
CDR3aa: CASSQDSPAQGIQPQHF
CDR3nt: TGTGCCAGCAGCCAAGATAGCCCGGCACAGGGGATTCAGCCCCAGCATTTT

abundance: -
v_gene: TRBV20-1
j_gene: TRBJ2-3
d_gene: -
CDR3aa: CSASGRIDTDTQYF
CDR3nt: TGCAGTGCTAGTGGGCGCATCGACACAGATACGCAGTATTTT